These T cell receptor beta chains were read from a single sample in a study of T cells in Graves' hyperthyroidism and ophthalmopathy. TCRdb re-analysed the multiplex PCR reads in MiXCR, keeping a single row per CDR3 protein. This sample has 550,000 to 600,000 distinct CDR3 sequences; 40% to 55% occur once, and the top ten carry about 20%. The sequenced sample consisted of peripheral blood or thyroid tissue (not recorded which). These TCRs come from an adult woman with Graves' disease, either hyperthyroidism or ophthalmopathy (not recorded which). Both conserved end residues are part of each CDR3. A D gene is named only where the DNA matches it firmly. Not all rows give a size; the values are once, few, many and, for expanded clones, a class.

v_gene	d_gene	len	j_gene	abundance	CDR3aa	CDR3nt
TRBV7-9	NA	16	TRBJ1-2	NA	CASSLGFETRIYGYTF	TGTGCCAGCAGCTTAGGGTTCGAGACCAGGATCTATGGCTACACCTTC
TRBV7-8	NA	16	TRBJ1-5	many	CASSIGAGNPNQPQHF	TGTGCCAGCAGTATAGGGGCAGGGAATCCGAATCAGCCCCAGCATTTT
TRBV25-1	NA	15	TRBJ1-1	NA	CASSELGGGSTEAFF	TGTGCCAGCAGTGAATTGGGGGGGGGTAGCACTGAAGCCTTCTTT
TRBV5-1	NA	14	TRBJ1-4	many	CASSLTGREEKLFF	TGCGCCAGCAGCTTGACAGGGCGGGAAGAAAAACTGTTTTTT
TRBV11-2	NA	13	TRBJ2-5	NA	CASSDRFRETQYF	TGTGCCAGCAGTGACAGATTTAGAGAAACCCAGTACTTC
TRBV7-9	NA	11	TRBJ2-7	many	CASSSEYEQYF	TGTGCCAGCAGCAGTGAGTACGAGCAGTACTTC
TRBV5-4	TRBD2	16	TRBJ2-5	NA	CASSKAASGYQETQYF	TGTGCCAGCAGCAAGGCGGCTAGCGGATACCAAGAGACCCAGTACTTC
TRBV9	TRBD1	14	TRBJ2-7	NA	CASSGTGNWYEQYF	TGTGCCAGCAGCGGGACAGGGAATTGGTACGAGCAGTACTTC
TRBV20-1	TRBD2	14	TRBJ2-5	NA	CSARVQTSNQPQYF	TGCAGTGCTAGGGTCCAGACTAGCAATCAGCCCCAGTACTTC
TRBV15	TRBD1	14	TRBJ1-2	NA	CATSSPGQVFGYTF	TGTGCCACCAGCAGCCCGGGACAGGTCTTTGGCTACACCTTC
TRBV28	NA	18	TRBJ1-5	NA	CASSLTVNGLYSNQPQHF	TGTGCCAGCAGTTTAACCGTGAACGGACTTTATAGCAATCAGCCCCAGCATTTT
TRBV7-8	TRBD1	14	TRBJ1-6	NA	CASSRQGLGSPLHF	TGTGCCAGCAGCCGACAGGGGCTTGGTTCACCCCTCCACTTT
TRBV19	NA	14	TRBJ1-1	many	CASTPWEGRPEAFF	TGTGCCAGTACCCCATGGGAGGGGAGGCCTGAAGCTTTCTTT
TRBV10-3	TRBD1	17	TRBJ1-5	NA	CATSAPGQGRGNQPQHF	TGTGCCACTTCAGCCCCCGGACAGGGAAGGGGCAATCAGCCCCAGCATTTT
TRBV9	NA	14	TRBJ2-2	NA	CASSVDLTGGELFF	TGTGCCAGCAGCGTAGATCTCACGGGAGGGGAGCTGTTTTTT
TRBV15	NA	13	TRBJ2-7	NA	CATSYRDKYEQYF	TGTGCCACCAGCTACCGGGACAAATACGAGCAGTACTTC
TRBV10-2	NA	11	TRBJ1-1	many	CASIANTEAFF	TGCGCCAGCATTGCCAACACTGAAGCTTTCTTT
TRBV20-1	NA	13	TRBJ2-5	NA	CSASSAGRETQYF	TGCAGTGCTAGTAGCGCAGGGAGGGAGACCCAGTACTTC
TRBV7-8	TRBD2	19	TRBJ2-7	NA	CASSRSLLPRREGTGELYF	TGTGCCAGCAGCCGGAGCCTCCTACCTAGGCGGGAGGGGACCGGGGAGCTGTACTTC
TRBV20-1	NA	16	TRBJ1-1	NA	CSARVQVGQQDTEAFF	TGCAGTGCTAGAGTACAGGTGGGCCAGCAGGACACTGAAGCTTTCTTT
TRBV5-1	NA	15	TRBJ2-7	many	CASREVGGRQDEQYF	TGCGCCAGCAGGGAAGTGGGGGGTCGGCAGGACGAGCAGTACTTC
TRBV5-5	TRBD1	14	TRBJ2-1	NA	CASSLDVDRGKQFF	TGTGCCAGCAGCTTGGACGTGGACAGGGGAAAGCAGTTCTTC
TRBV7-2	NA	13	TRBJ1-1	many	CASSLGYNTEAFF	TGTGCCAGCAGCCTAGGATATAACACTGAAGCTTTCTTT
TRBV15	NA	14	TRBJ2-5	NA	CATSEGASQETQYF	TGTGCCACCAGCGAGGGAGCGTCGCAAGAGACCCAGTACTTC
TRBV20-1	NA	15	TRBJ1-6	many	CSARPLGGEHSPLHF	TGCAGTGCTAGGCCCTTAGGAGGGGAGCATTCACCCCTCCACTTT
TRBV19	NA	15	TRBJ2-7	many	CASSVSSAGSYEQYF	TGTGCCAGTAGTGTATCTAGCGCCGGCTCCTACGAGCAGTACTTC
TRBV9	NA	17	TRBJ2-7	many	CASSHQPGVNSSYEQYF	TGTGCCAGCAGTCATCAGCCCGGGGTCAACAGTTCCTACGAGCAGTACTTC
TRBV5-1	NA	15	TRBJ1-1	NA	CASSLAGADNTEAFF	TGCGCCAGCAGCTTGGCCGGGGCAGACAACACTGAAGCTTTCTTT
TRBV19	NA	14	TRBJ1-1	once	CASSRMRRNTEAFF	TGTGCCAGTAGTCGGATGCGAAGGAACACTGAAGCTTTCTTT
TRBV5-6	NA	14	TRBJ1-4	many	CASSSRFSNEKLFF	TGTGCCAGCAGCTCCCGTTTTAGTAATGAAAAACTGTTTTTT
TRBV4-1	NA	15	TRBJ1-5	many	CASSHTRSSNQPQHF	TGCGCCAGCAGCCATACGAGATCAAGCAATCAGCCCCAGCATTTT
TRBV5-5	TRBD2	13	TRBJ2-7	NA	CASGLAGINEQYF	TGTGCCAGCGGACTAGCGGGTATCAATGAGCAGTACTTC
TRBV7-9	TRBD1	15	TRBJ2-7	many	CASSFGDRAPYEQYF	TGTGCCAGCAGCTTTGGGGACAGGGCCCCCTACGAGCAGTACTTC
TRBV29-1	NA	14	TRBJ2-6	NA	CSVGDPRGANVLTF	TGCAGCGTTGGGGACCCTCGAGGGGCCAACGTCCTGACTTTC
TRBV19	TRBD1	13	TRBJ1-5	NA	CATDRGGNQPQHF	TGTGCCACCGACAGGGGGGGTAATCAGCCCCAGCATTTT
TRBV20-1	NA	12	TRBJ1-1	NA	CSPRLGQTEAFF	TGCAGTCCTAGACTCGGCCAGACTGAAGCTTTCTTT
TRBV7-9	NA	14	TRBJ2-5	NA	CASSPQGGGETQYF	TGTGCCAGCAGCCCACAAGGGGGAGGTGAGACCCAGTACTTC
TRBV6-5	NA	14	TRBJ1-6	many	CASSRTQVNSPLHF	TGTGCCAGCAGTCGGACACAGGTTAATTCACCCCTCCACTTT
TRBV20-1	TRBD1	13	TRBJ2-5	NA	CSASADRVETQYF	TGCAGTGCTAGCGCGGACAGGGTGGAGACCCAGTACTTC
TRBV9	NA	16	TRBJ2-2	NA	CASSGSRESVTGELFF	TGTGCCAGCAGCGGATCCCGGGAGTCGGTCACCGGGGAGCTGTTTTTT
TRBV20-1	TRBD2	14	TRBJ2-5	NA	CSVRAAGGQETQYF	TGCAGTGTTAGAGCGGCGGGAGGGCAAGAGACCCAGTACTTC
TRBV15	NA	14	TRBJ1-3	many	CATSRDRDGNTIYF	TGTGCCACCAGCAGAGACAGGGATGGAAACACCATATATTTT
TRBV24-1	NA	13	TRBJ2-1	few	CATSLGGANEQFF	TGTGCCACCAGTTTAGGGGGTGCCAATGAGCAGTTCTTC
TRBV19	TRBD2	14	TRBJ2-2	many	CASTSGRTTGELFF	TGTGCCAGTACTAGCGGGAGGACCACCGGGGAGCTGTTTTTT
TRBV24-1	TRBD1	12	TRBJ2-2	once	CATTGRTGELFF	TGTGCCACGACAGGGCGGACCGGGGAGCTGTTTTTT
TRBV19	NA	13	TRBJ1-1	many	CASNRESDTEAFF	TGTGCCAGTAACCGGGAGTCGGACACTGAAGCTTTCTTT
TRBV29-1	NA	10	TRBJ1-1	NA	CSGGGTEAFF	TGCAGCGGGGGGGGCACTGAAGCTTTCTTT
TRBV10-2	NA	13	TRBJ2-5	NA	CASSEADGTFEYF	TGCGCCAGCAGCGAAGCAGATGGGACTTTTGAGTACTTC
TRBV7-2	NA	16	TRBJ2-6	NA	CASSSGLNSGANVLTF	TGCGCCAGCAGCTCGGGACTTAACTCTGGGGCCAACGTCCTGACTTTC
TRBV11-2	TRBD1	15	TRBJ2-2	NA	CASRYGRGLTGELFF	TGCGCCAGCCGTTACGGAAGGGGGCTCACCGGGGAGCTGTTTTTT
TRBV29-1	NA	14	TRBJ2-2	many	CSIQVSRGTGELFF	TGCAGCATCCAGGTTTCGAGGGGCACCGGGGAGCTGTTTTTT